The next 5 T cell receptor beta chains were all read from a single sample in a study of CD8+ T cells in alopecia areata. The sequencing template was cDNA reverse transcribed from extracted RNA. Libraries were prepared by immunoSEQ multiplex PCR; TCRdb keeps only in-frame clonotypes and omits some of them. The sample records 200,000 or so clones, 55% to 70% being singletons. The treatment was: oral pan-JAK inhibitor, 5-10 mg twice daily. Sequencing used CD4+ T cells sorted from blood, obtained at week 24, from a patient treated with tofacitinib. The receptor set was obtained from a human donor with alopecia areata.

The table lists this clone with a few counts. V usage is TRBV27 and J usage is TRBJ2-2; weak D call: TRBD1 (6 bases). Germline V gene sequence: CDR1 MNHEY, CDR2 SMNVEV (reference sequence). Deletions cut 5 bases from V and 2 bases from J, with 12 bases between. The CDR3 sequence is 15 residues long. This chain's CDR3 is CASSPSGTNTGELFF. CDR3 DNA sequence: TGTGCCAGCAGTCCCTCCGGGACAAACACCGGGGAGCTGTTTTTT.

For the CDR3, the DNA is TGTGCCAGCAGGGGGGTAAGGCGGGAGGAGACCCAGTACTTC. It is translated as CASRGVRREETQYF. This chain connects TRBV6-6 to TRBJ2-5; TRBD2 matches at 7 bases. The germline gives CDR1 MNHNY, CDR2 SVGAGI (reference sequence). V lost 6 bases, J lost 5 bases, and 9 bases stayed unmatched. CDR3 size: 14 residues.

This clone was observed a single time. This chain links TRBV9 with TRBJ2-1, with TRBD2 as a possible D gene (6 bases). The CDR3 totals 14 residues. V was shortened by 3 bases and J by 4 bases, with 11 bases between the two germline ends. Germline assignment: CDR1 SGDLS and CDR2 YYNGEE. In DNA, the CDR3 is TGTGCCAGCAGCGCACACGGAGGGTACAATGAGCAGTTCTTC. It is translated as CASSAHGGYNEQFF.

This clone was recorded only once. This chain links TRBV28 with TRBJ2-1; D may match TRBD1 or TRBD2 (5 bases each). This CDR3 spans 14 amino acids. V lost 7 bases and J lost 9, with 19 bases in between. Germline V gene lookup returns CDR1 MDHEN and CDR2 SYDVKM. For the CDR3, the DNA is TGTGCCAGCATTAAAGCCGGGACGAGCACTGAGCAGTTCTTC. Its protein is CASIKAGTSTEQFF. Using reference TRBV28 and TRBJ2-1 for the parts outside the CDR3, the full variable domain is DVKVTQSSRYLVKRTGEKVFLECVQDMDHENMFWYRQDPGLGLRLIYFSYDVKMKEKGDIPEGYSVSREKKERFSLILESASTNQTSMYLCASIKAGTSTEQFFGPGTRLTVL.

This sequence joins TRBV5-4 and TRBJ1-4, with no clear D. V was shortened by 4 bases and J by 0 bases, with 7 bases between the two germline ends. This CDR3 comprises 14 residues. CDR1 is SGHNT and CDR2 is YYREEE in the germline V gene (reference sequence). The CDR3 bases are TGTGCCAGCAGCCCAGATGCAACTAATGAAAAACTGTTTTTT. This sequence encodes CASSPDATNEKLFF. The full variable domain, in which reference TRBV5-4 and TRBJ1-4 provide the parts outside the CDR3, is ETGVTQSPTHLIKTRGQQVTLRCSSQSGHNTVSWYQQALGQGPQFIFQYYREEENGRGNFPPRFSGLQFPNYSSELNVNALELDDSALYLCASSPDATNEKLFFGSGTQLSVL.